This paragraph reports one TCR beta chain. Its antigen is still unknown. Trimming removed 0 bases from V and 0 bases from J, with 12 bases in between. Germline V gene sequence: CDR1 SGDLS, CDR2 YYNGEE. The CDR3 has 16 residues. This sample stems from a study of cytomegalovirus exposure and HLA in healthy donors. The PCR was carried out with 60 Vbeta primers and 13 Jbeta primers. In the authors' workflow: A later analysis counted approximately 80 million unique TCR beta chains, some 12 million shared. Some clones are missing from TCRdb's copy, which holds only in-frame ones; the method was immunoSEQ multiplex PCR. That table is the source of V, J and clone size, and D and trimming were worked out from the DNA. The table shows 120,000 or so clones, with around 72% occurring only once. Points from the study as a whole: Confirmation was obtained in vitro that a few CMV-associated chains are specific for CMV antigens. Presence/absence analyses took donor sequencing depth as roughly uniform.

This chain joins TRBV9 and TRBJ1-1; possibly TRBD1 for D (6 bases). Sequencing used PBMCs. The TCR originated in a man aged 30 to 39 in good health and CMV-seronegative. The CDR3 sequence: CASSVGPGELNTEAFF. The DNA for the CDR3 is TGTGCCAGCAGCGTAGGGCCAGGGGAACTGAACACTGAAGCTTTCTTT.